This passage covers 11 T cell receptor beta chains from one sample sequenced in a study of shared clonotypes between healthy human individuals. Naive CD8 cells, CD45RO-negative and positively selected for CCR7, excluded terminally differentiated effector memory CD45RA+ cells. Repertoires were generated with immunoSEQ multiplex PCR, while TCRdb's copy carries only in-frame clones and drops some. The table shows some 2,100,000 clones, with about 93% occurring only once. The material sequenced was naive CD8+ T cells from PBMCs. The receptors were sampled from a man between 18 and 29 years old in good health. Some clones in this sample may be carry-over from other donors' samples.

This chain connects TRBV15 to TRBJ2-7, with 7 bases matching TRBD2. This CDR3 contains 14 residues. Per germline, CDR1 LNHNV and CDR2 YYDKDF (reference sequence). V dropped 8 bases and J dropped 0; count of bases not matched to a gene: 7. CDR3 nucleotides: TGTGCCACCGGGAGCGGGGTAATCTCCTACGAGCAGTACTTC. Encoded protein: CATGSGVISYEQYF.

The chain's CDR3 is CASSQGDILSYEQYF. The CDR3 DNA is TGTGCCAGCAGCCAAGGGGACATTCTCTCCTACGAGCAGTACTTC. The chain joins TRBV14 to TRBJ2-7, with D perhaps matching TRBD1 (6 bases). Germline assignment: CDR1 SGHDN and CDR2 FVKESK. CDR3 length: 15 residues. Trimming took off 1 base at V and 0 bases at J, with 10 bases between the two ends.

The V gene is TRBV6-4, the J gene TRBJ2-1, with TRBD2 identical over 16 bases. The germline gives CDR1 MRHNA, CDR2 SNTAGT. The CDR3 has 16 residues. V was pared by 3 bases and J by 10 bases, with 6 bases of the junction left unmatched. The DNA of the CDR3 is TGTGCCAGCAGTGAGAGACCGGGACTAGCGGGAGGGGAGCAGTTCTTC. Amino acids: CASSERPGLAGGEQFF.

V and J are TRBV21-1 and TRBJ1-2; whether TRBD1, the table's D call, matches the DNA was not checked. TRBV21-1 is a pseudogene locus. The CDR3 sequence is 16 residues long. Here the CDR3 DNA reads TGTGCCAGCAGCAAAGGGGACAGGGATAAGGGCTATGGCTACACCTTC. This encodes CASSKGDRDKGYGYTF.

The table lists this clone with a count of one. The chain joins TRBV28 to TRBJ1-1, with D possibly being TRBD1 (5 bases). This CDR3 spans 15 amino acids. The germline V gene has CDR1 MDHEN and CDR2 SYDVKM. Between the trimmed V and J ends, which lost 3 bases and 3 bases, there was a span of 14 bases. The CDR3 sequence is CASSLGGEGYTEAFF. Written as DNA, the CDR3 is TGTGCCAGCAGTTTGGGGGGAGAAGGGTACACTGAAGCTTTCTTT.

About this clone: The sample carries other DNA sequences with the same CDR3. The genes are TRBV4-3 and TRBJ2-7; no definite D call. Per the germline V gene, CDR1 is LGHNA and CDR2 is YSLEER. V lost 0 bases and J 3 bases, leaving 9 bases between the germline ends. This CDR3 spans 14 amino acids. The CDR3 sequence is CASSQDRRVYEQYF. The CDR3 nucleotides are TGCGCCAGCAGCCAAGATCGCAGAGTCTACGAGCAGTACTTC.

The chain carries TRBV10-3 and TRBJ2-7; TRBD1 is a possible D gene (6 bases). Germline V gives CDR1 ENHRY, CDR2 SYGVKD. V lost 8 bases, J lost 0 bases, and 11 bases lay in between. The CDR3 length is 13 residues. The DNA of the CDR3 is TGTGCCATCTCGTCAGGGGACTCCTACGAGCAGTACTTC. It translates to CAISSGDSYEQYF.

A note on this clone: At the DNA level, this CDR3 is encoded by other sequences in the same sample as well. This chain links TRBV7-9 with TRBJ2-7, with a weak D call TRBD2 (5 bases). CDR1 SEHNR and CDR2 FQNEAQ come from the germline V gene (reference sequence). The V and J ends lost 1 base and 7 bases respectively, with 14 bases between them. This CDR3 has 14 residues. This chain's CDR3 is CASSLGGLAGEQYF. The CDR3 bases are TGTGCCAGCAGCTTAGGCGGACTGGCTGGTGAGCAGTACTTC.

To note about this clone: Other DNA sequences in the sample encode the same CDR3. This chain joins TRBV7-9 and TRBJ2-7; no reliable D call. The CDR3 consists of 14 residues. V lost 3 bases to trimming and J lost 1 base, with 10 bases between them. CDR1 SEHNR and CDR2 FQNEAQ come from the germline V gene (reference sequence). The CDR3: CASSLVGSSYEQYF. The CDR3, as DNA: TGTGCCAGCAGCTTGGTGGGTAGTTCCTACGAGCAGTACTTC. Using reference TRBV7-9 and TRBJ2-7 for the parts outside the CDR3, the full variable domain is DTGVSQNPRHKITKRGQNVTFRCDPISEHNRLYWYRQTLGQGPEFLTYFQNEAQLEKSRLLSDRFSAERPKGSFSTLEIQRTEQGDSAMYLCASSLVGSSYEQYFGPGTRLTVT.

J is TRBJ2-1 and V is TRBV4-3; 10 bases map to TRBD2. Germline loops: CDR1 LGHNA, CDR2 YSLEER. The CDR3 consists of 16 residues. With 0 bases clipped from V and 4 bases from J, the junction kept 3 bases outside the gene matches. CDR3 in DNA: TGCGCCAGCAGCCAAGATGAGCGGGAGGGTTACAATGAGCAGTTCTTC. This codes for CASSQDEREGYNEQFF.

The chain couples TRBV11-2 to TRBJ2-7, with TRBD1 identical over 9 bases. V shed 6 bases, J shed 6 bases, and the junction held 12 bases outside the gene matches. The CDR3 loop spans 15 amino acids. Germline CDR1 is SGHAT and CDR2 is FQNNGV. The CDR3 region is CASRGPGQGGAEQYF. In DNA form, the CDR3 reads TGTGCCAGCAGAGGCCCGGGACAGGGTGGGGCCGAGCAGTACTTC.